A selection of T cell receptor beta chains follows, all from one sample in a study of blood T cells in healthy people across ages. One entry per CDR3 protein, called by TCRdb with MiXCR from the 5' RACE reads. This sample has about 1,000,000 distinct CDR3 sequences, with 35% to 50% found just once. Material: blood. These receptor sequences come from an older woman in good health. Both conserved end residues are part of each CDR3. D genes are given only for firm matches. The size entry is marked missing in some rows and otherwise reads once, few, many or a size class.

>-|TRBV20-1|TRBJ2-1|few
CSARTPLPLGGESYNEQFF
TGCAGTGCTAGAACACCCTTGCCCCTTGGCGGGGAGAGTTACAATGAGCAGTTCTTC
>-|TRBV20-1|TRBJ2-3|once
CSARDPGESTDTQYF
TGCAGTGCTAGAGACCCCGGGGAGAGCACAGATACGCAGTATTTT
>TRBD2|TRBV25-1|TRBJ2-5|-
CASSTSGRNNEQYF
TGTGCCAGCAGTACTAGCGGGAGGAACAATGAGCAGTACTTC
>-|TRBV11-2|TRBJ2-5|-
CTGGRDSSYEQYF
TGTACCGGTGGGCGCGATAGCTCCTATGAGCAGTACTTC
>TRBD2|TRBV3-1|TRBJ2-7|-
CASSQDRQAGGRVYNEQYF
TGTGCCAGCAGCCAAGATCGCCAGGCCGGCGGGAGGGTCTACAATGAGCAGTACTTC
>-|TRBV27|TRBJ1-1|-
CASRPQGYTEAFF
TGTGCCAGCAGACCCCAGGGGTATACTGAAGCTTTCTTT
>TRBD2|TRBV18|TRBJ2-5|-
CASSRNGGRSQETQYF
TGTGCCAGCTCACGAAACGGCGGGAGATCCCAAGAGACCCAGTACTTC
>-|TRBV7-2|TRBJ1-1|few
CASSLSQLNTEAFF
TGTGCCAGCAGCTTATCACAGTTGAACACTGAAGCTTTCTTT
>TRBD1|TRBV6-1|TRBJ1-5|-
CASNSPGTVSNQPQHF
TGTGCCAGCAACTCACCTGGGACAGTTAGCAATCAGCCCCAGCATTTT
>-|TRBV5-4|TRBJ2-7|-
CASSLTGLSEQYF
TGTGCCAGCAGCTTAACAGGGTTAAGCGAGCAGTACTTC
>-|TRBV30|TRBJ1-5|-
CAWRAERGWTQPQHF
TGTGCCTGGAGGGCGGAGAGGGGGTGGACTCAGCCCCAGCATTTT
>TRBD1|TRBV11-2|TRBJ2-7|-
CASSSDLGQGYEQYF
TGTGCCAGCAGCTCTGACCTGGGACAGGGCTACGAGCAGTACTTC